This is a list of T cell receptor beta chains from one sample in a study of post-analysis software for immune sequencing data. MiXCR was run by TCRdb on the PCR reads, yielding one entry per CDR3 protein. The top ten hold just under 5% of the sample, which has 650,000 to 900,000 distinct CDR3 sequences, approximately 44% seen once. Sequenced material: blood. The receptor set was obtained from a girl between 5 and 17 years old with multiple sclerosis. CDR3s include the opening cysteine and the closing phenylalanine or tryptophan. The D gene is left open where the match is weak. Clone sizes are given selectively: once, few, many, or a class where the clone is expanded.

V gene,clone size,D gene,J gene,CDR3 DNA,CDR3 protein
TRBV3-1,few,-,TRBJ2-1,TGTGCCAGCAGCCAAGAGTACGGGAGCGTCTACAATGAGCAGTTCTTC,CASSQEYGSVYNEQFF
TRBV9,few,TRBD1,TRBJ2-5,TGTGCCAGCAGCGCGCGGACAGGGTCGCCCGAGACCCAGTACTTC,CASSARTGSPETQYF
TRBV9,few,-,TRBJ1-2,TGTGCCAGCAGCGGTTTAGGCTACACCTTC,CASSGLGYTF
TRBV29-1,-,-,TRBJ2-1,TGCAGCGTTGAAACAGGGTGGGGGAATGAGCAGTTCTTC,CSVETGWGNEQFF
TRBV20-1,few,-,TRBJ1-5,TGCAGTGCACTCACAGGGTTTGGTGTGGGGCAGCCCCAGCATTTT,CSALTGFGVGQPQHF
TRBV9,-,-,TRBJ1-1,TGTGCCAGCAGCGCAAACCGGGACACGGGGAACACTGAAGCTTTCTTT,CASSANRDTGNTEAFF
TRBV11-2,few,-,TRBJ1-2,TGTGCCAGCAGCTCCCTCAGGGGTCCAGCGACTAACTATGGCTACACCTTC,CASSSLRGPATNYGYTF
TRBV13,-,-,TRBJ2-5,TGTGCCAGCAGCTTAAGGTCCCCCGGCATCTATCAAGAGACCCAGTACTTC,CASSLRSPGIYQETQYF
TRBV7-2,-,-,TRBJ2-7,TGTGCCAGCAGCCGGGCAATGAGCGCGCCCTACGAGCAGTACTTC,CASSRAMSAPYEQYF
TRBV29-1,-,TRBD1,TRBJ2-5,TGCAGCGTCAGGGACAGGGGGCGTGAGCAGTACTTC,CSVRDRGREQYF
TRBV7-8,-,TRBD2,TRBJ2-3,TGTGCCAGCAGCTTAGCTGTGGCGGGAGAGGTGGCCGATACGCAGTATTTT,CASSLAVAGEVADTQYF
TRBV2,few,TRBD1,TRBJ1-5,TGTGCCGGTCGGACAGGGGGGCCCCTAAGCAATCAGCCCCAGCATTTT,CAGRTGGPLSNQPQHF
TRBV27,-,-,TRBJ1-1,TGTGCCAGCAGCCGACTTGTGGGTCCCAGGCATGAAGCTTTCTTT,CASSRLVGPRHEAFF
TRBV12-3/TRBV12-4,many,-,TRBJ2-7,TGTGCCAGCAGCCCGGGACTCTCCTACGAGCAGTACTTC,CASSPGLSYEQYF
TRBV4-1,-,-,TRBJ2-1,TGCGCCAGCAGCCTTCAGGGGGAGGCCTACAATGAGCAGTTCTTC,CASSLQGEAYNEQFF
TRBV29-1,-,TRBD2,TRBJ2-1,TGCAGCGTCGAATCCAGCGGGAGAGGCAATGAGCAGTTCTTC,CSVESSGRGNEQFF
TRBV27,-,TRBD1,TRBJ2-7,TGTGCCAGCAGTTTTATGGGACAGGGTGGATACGAGCAGTACTTC,CASSFMGQGGYEQYF
TRBV28,few,-,TRBJ2-1,TGTGCCAGCAGCAGAGAGCGCAGGGGATACGCAATTGCAATCAATGAGCAGTTCTTC,CASSRERRGYAIAINEQFF
TRBV6-1,few,-,TRBJ2-3,TGTGCCAGCAGTAGCGGGTACACAGATACGCAGTATTTT,CASSSGYTDTQYF
TRBV12-3/TRBV12-4,-,-,TRBJ2-5,TGTGCCAGCAGTCCAGACCTTGTCGGGGAGACCCAGTACTTC,CASSPDLVGETQYF
TRBV4-2,-,TRBD2,TRBJ2-3,TGTGCCAGCAGCCGGAGGGCTAGCGGGAAAGACACAGATACGCAGTATTTT,CASSRRASGKDTDTQYF
TRBV28,-,-,TRBJ2-3,TGTGCCAGCAGAGGGGGGGGTGTTAGCACAGATACGCAGTATTTT,CASRGGGVSTDTQYF
TRBV15,-,-,TRBJ2-3,TGTGCCGCCAGCAGGATCCCCCTAGATACGCAGTATTTT,CAASRIPLDTQYF
TRBV29-1,few,-,TRBJ1-2,TGCAGCGTTGAATATGGCTACACCTTC,CSVEYGYTF
TRBV3-1,-,TRBD1,TRBJ2-1,TGTGCCAGCAGCACTCGACAGGGTGGGAAGAATGAGCAGTTCTTC,CASSTRQGGKNEQFF
TRBV12-3/TRBV12-4,few,TRBD2,TRBJ2-7,TGTGCCAGCACTTTAGCGGGAGGGCCCTCCGGTGAGCAGTACTTC,CASTLAGGPSGEQYF
TRBV30,few,TRBD1,TRBJ2-7,TGTGCCTGCAGTCGGCAGGGGGCCTACGAGCAGTACTTC,CACSRQGAYEQYF
TRBV2,-,-,TRBJ2-5,TGTGCCAGCGGGGACACAGGGAGCGGGACCCAGTACTTC,CASGDTGSGTQYF
TRBV12-3/TRBV12-4,-,TRBD2,TRBJ2-3,TGTGCCAGCAGTTTCGGACTAGCGGGAGCAACAGATACGCAGTATTTT,CASSFGLAGATDTQYF